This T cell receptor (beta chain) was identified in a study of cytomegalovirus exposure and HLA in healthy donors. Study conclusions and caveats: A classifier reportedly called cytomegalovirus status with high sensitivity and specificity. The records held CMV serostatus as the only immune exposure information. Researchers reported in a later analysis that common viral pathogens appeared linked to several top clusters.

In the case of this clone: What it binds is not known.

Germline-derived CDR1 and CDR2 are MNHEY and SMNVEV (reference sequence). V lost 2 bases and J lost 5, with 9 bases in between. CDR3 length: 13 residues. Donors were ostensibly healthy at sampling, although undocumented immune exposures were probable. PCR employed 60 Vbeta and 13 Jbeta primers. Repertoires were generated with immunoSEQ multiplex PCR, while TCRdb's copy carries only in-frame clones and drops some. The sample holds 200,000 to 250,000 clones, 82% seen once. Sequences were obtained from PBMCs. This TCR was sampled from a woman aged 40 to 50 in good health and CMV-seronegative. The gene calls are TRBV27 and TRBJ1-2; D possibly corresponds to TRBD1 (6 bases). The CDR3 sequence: CASSLTGKYGYTF. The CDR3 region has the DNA TGTGCCAGCAGTTTAACAGGGAAGTATGGCTACACCTTC.